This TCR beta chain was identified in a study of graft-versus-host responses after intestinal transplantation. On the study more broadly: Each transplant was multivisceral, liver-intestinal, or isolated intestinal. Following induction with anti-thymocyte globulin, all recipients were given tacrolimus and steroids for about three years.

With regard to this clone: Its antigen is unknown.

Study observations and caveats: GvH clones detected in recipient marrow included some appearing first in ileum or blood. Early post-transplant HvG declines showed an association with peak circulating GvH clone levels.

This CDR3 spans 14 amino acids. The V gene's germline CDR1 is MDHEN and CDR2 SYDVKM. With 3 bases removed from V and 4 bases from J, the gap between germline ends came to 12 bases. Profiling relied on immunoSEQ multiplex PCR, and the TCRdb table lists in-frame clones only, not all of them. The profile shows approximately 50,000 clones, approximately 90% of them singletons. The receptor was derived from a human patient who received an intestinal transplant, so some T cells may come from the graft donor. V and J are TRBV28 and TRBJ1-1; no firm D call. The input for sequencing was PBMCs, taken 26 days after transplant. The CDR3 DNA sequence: TGTGCCAGCAGTTTGGGCGGGATAGGCACTGAAGCTTTCTTT. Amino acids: CASSLGGIGTEAFF.